The clone carrying this T cell receptor beta chain occurred many times. What it binds is unknown. Total RNA was isolated from unfractionated whole blood. The CDR3 is 15 residues long. Germline CDR1 and CDR2: MDHEN and SYDVKM. V dropped 4 bases and J dropped 4; count of bases not matched to a gene: 6. The sample originates from a study of human T cells and chemical hapten exposure. Study-wide background: TCR yields per sample varied, mainly owing to small pooled library volume differences.

Study observations and caveats: Sensitizing to DPC left TCRs with a frequency above 1 in 1000 unaltered.

TCRdb called the 5' RACE reads again in MiXCR, with one record for every CDR3 protein. The table has tens of thousands of distinct CDR3 sequences, about 8% seen once; the top ten hold around 2%. The J gene is TRBJ2-5, the V gene TRBV28, with TRBD2 identical over 10 bases. The TCR originated in a male donor in good health. CDR3 coding DNA: TGTGCCAGCAGTTCCCCTAGCGGGAGATCAGAGACCCAGTACTTC. This sequence encodes CASSSPSGRSETQYF.